These 13 T cell receptor beta chains share one sample of origin, sequenced in a study of shared clonotypes between healthy human individuals. Here immunoSEQ multiplex PCR was the method, and the copy in TCRdb shows in-frame clones only, minus some. The repertoire has approximately 620,000 clones, around 97% of them found once; the top ten carry 0.045% to 0.06%. The sequencing sample was made of naive CD4+ T cells sorted from blood. The subset denotes: CD45RA+ positively selected. The receptor set was obtained from a woman in her twenties or thirties in good health.

J is TRBJ2-2 and V is TRBV10-3; 14 bases agree with TRBD2. The CDR3 covers 15 residues. The V gene end was trimmed by 10 bases and the J gene end by 3 bases; junction bases not matched to a gene: 4. Germline V gene data show CDR1 as ENHRY and CDR2 as SYGVKD. The CDR3 region has the DNA TGTGCCACCCAGGGACTAGCGGGAGACACCGGGGAGCTGTTTTTT. This encodes CATQGLAGDTGELFF.

V and J are TRBV5-5 and TRBJ1-5, with TRBD1 identical over 7 bases. The CDR3 length is 14 residues. Germline V gene lookup returns CDR1 SGHKS and CDR2 YYEKEE (reference sequence). The V and J ends lost 4 bases and 4 bases, in that order; junction bases with no gene match: 5. CDR3 bases: TGTGCCAGCAGCCAGACAGGGCGAAATCAGCCCCAGCATTTT. This translates into CASSQTGRNQPQHF.

The gene calls are TRBV28 and TRBJ2-7, with D unclear. Deletions cut 3 bases from V and 6 bases from J, with 12 bases between. The germline V gene encodes CDR1 MDHEN and CDR2 SYDVKM. The CDR3 is made up of 13 amino acids. CDR3 bases: TGTGCCAGCAGTTTGGCCTGGAAAGGCGAGCAGTACTTC. Protein product: CASSLAWKGEQYF.

J is TRBJ2-7 and V is TRBV27, with D unresolved. Germline CDR1 reads MNHEY; CDR2 reads SMNVEV (reference sequence). The CDR3 loop spans 13 amino acids. V was cut by 2 bases and J by 4 bases, with 9 bases left in between. The CDR3 region has the DNA TGTGCCAGCAGTTTACAGGCCAGGTACGAGCAGTACTTC. Translating it yields CASSLQARYEQYF.

The V gene is TRBV27, the J gene TRBJ2-7; 9 positions agree with TRBD2. V dropped 5 bases and J dropped 3; count of bases not matched to a gene: 17. The V gene's germline CDR1 is MNHEY and CDR2 SMNVEV (reference sequence). The CDR3 is made up of 18 amino acids. The CDR3 DNA sequence: TGTGCCAGCAGTGTCTTAGGCGGGAGGGCCGGTTACGGCTACGAGCAGTACTTC. This translates into CASSVLGGRAGYGYEQYF.

For the CDR3, the DNA is TGTGCCAGCAATCCTAGCGGATTTAGCACAGATACGCAGTATTTT. Residues: CASNPSGFSTDTQYF. The chain joins TRBV6-1 to TRBJ2-3; the match to TRBD2 covers 7 bases. CDR1 is MNHNS, CDR2 SASEGT, per germline. The CDR3 is 15 residues long. Germline trimming cut 7 bases from V and 0 bases from J; bases unmatched to any gene: 7.

V gene TRBV2 combines with J gene TRBJ2-1, with D possibly being TRBD1 or TRBD2 (7 bases each). Looked up from germline, CDR1 is SNHLY and CDR2 is FYNNEI. V was trimmed by 8 bases and J by 2 bases, leaving 13 bases between them. This CDR3 contains 14 residues. The CDR3: CASPTGRAYNEQFF. The DNA of the CDR3 is TGTGCCAGCCCGACAGGGAGGGCCTACAATGAGCAGTTCTTC.

The V call is TRBV10-1, the J call TRBJ2-1; D assignment may be TRBD1 or TRBD2 (5 bases each). The CDR3 runs to 14 residues. V was trimmed by 2 bases and J by 9 bases, leaving 14 bases between them. Germline lookup yields CDR1 WNHNN and CDR2 SYGVQD (reference sequence). Written as DNA, the CDR3 is TGCGCCAGCAGTGAGCAGGGAGTTTTGGGTGAGCAGTTCTTC. Translated, it gives CASSEQGVLGEQFF.

J is TRBJ1-5 and V is TRBV5-8; D might be TRBD1 (6 bases). The V end was cut by 1 base, the J end by 4 bases, with 12 bases between. CDR1 and CDR2 from the germline V gene are SGHTS and YDEGEE. CDR3 length: 15 amino acids. DNA of the CDR3: TGTGCCAGCAGCTTGTTCAGGGGATGGAATCAGCCCCAGCATTTT. Its translation is CASSLFRGWNQPQHF.

V usage is TRBV6-5 and J usage is TRBJ2-7, with D perhaps being TRBD1 or TRBD2 (5 bases each). This CDR3 region has 14 residues. V was clipped by 5 bases and J by 0 bases, with 11 bases between them. Germline V CDR1 and CDR2: MNHEY, SVGAGI. In nucleotides, the CDR3 is TGTGCCAGCAGTCCCGGGACGGCCTCCTACGAGCAGTACTTC. Translating it yields CASSPGTASYEQYF.

The chain links TRBV5-4 to TRBJ1-1; no firm D call. The germline V gene encodes CDR1 SGHNT and CDR2 YYREEE (reference sequence). The V gene lost 1 base and the J gene lost 6 bases, with 10 bases spanning the gap. This CDR3 contains 13 residues. CDR3 sequence: CASSLLGIPEAFF. DNA for the CDR3: TGTGCCAGCAGCTTGCTGGGGATACCTGAAGCTTTCTTT.

The chain carries TRBV11-2 and TRBJ2-6; D remains unclear. Germline V lookup: CDR1 SGHAT, CDR2 FQNNGV. The CDR3 length is 14 residues. V dropped 5 bases and J dropped 0 bases, with 5 bases sitting between them. Here the CDR3 DNA reads TGTGCCAGCAGCCTTCGCTCTGGGGCCAACGTCCTGACTTTC. Protein sequence: CASSLRSGANVLTF.

The chain carries TRBV15 and TRBJ2-1, with 8 positions matching TRBD2. Germline V lookup: CDR1 LNHNV, CDR2 YYDKDF (reference sequence). The CDR3 spans 17 residues. The V segment lost 5 bases and the J segment 9 bases; nucleotides outside the gene matches: 18. As DNA, the CDR3 is TGTGCCACCAGCCCACGGGGAACTAGCGGCCTAGCGGGTGAGCAGTTCTTC. It translates to CATSPRGTSGLAGEQFF.